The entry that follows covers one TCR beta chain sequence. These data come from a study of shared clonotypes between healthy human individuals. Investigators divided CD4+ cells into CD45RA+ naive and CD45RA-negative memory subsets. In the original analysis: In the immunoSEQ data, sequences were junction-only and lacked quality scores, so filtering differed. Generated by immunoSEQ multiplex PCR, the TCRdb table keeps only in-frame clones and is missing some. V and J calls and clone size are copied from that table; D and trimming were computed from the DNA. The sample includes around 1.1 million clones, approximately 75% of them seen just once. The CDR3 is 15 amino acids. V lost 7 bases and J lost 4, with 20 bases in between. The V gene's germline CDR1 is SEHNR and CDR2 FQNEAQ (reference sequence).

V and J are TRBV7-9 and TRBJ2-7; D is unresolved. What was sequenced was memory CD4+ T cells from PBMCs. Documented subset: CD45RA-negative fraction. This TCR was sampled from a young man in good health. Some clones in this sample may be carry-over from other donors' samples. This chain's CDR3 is CASNPPGTTKYEQYF. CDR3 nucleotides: TGTGCCAGCAACCCTCCCGGAACTACCAAGTACGAGCAGTACTTC.